The 13 T cell receptor beta chains below come from one sample, sequenced in a study of cytotoxic CD8 clonotypes in ibrutinib-treated CLL. The method was immunoSEQ multiplex PCR; TCRdb's version includes in-frame clones alone and lacks a portion of them. The table includes tens of thousands of clones, 45% to 65% detected once. This sample comprised PBMCs, obtained after 12 months of ibrutinib treatment. Receptors were obtained from a human donor with chronic lymphocytic leukemia.

The chain carries TRBV27 and TRBJ2-7, with D unresolved. CDR3 length equals 15 residues. Germline V gene lookup returns CDR1 MNHEY and CDR2 SMNVEV (reference sequence). V was trimmed by 4 bases and J by 0 bases, leaving 13 bases between them. The CDR3 protein is CASSSSEWGSYEQYF. CDR3 coding DNA: TGTGCCAGCAGTTCCTCAGAATGGGGCTCCTACGAGCAGTACTTC.

This clone was seen a handful of times. This chain joins TRBV11-2 and TRBJ1-3; D remains ambiguous. Germline assignment: CDR1 SGHAT and CDR2 FQNNGV. Deletions cut 2 bases from V and 3 bases from J, with 5 bases between. CDR3 size: 13 residues. The CDR3 DNA reads TGTGCCAGCAGCTTAAACGTTGGAAACACCATATATTTT. This translates into CASSLNVGNTIYF.

The V call is TRBV7-9, the J call TRBJ1-4, with TRBD1 as a possible D gene (5 bases). V lost 8 bases and J lost 8, with 21 bases in between. CDR1 SEHNR and CDR2 FQNEAQ come from the germline V gene (reference sequence). This CDR3 spans 15 amino acids. For the CDR3, the DNA is TGTGCCAGCCAAGGAGGGACGGGACCCTGGGAAAAACTGTTTTTT. Translated: CASQGGTGPWEKLFF.

J is TRBJ2-2 and V is TRBV7-2; perhaps TRBD2 as D (6 bases). CDR1 and CDR2 from the germline V gene are SGHTA and FQGNSA. The CDR3 runs to 15 residues. V was pared by 2 bases and J by 5 bases, with 12 bases between. The CDR3 is CASSLLGRGTGELFF. The CDR3 bases are TGTGCCAGCAGCTTACTCGGGAGAGGGACCGGGGAGCTGTTTTTT.

The chain combines TRBV27 with TRBJ2-1, with 10 nucleotides matching TRBD2. Germline V gene sequence: CDR1 MNHEY, CDR2 SMNVEV (reference sequence). There are 15 residues in the CDR3. J gave up 0 bases and V 5 bases, and 1 base lay outside the gene matches. This CDR3 is CASSTSGISYNEQFF. In DNA form, the CDR3 reads TGTGCCAGCAGTACTAGCGGGATCTCCTACAATGAGCAGTTCTTC.

This clone has more than one count but fewer than ten. This chain connects TRBV2 to TRBJ2-7; D gene ambiguous. The CDR3 extends over 15 amino acids. CDR1 is SNHLY and CDR2 is FYNNEI in the germline V gene. Trimming took 2 bases from V and 0 from J, leaving 11 bases between them. In DNA form, the CDR3 reads TGTGCCAGCAGTGAACGCTGGGAACCCTCCTACGAGCAGTACTTC. Its translation is CASSERWEPSYEQYF.

CDR3 sequence: CASSLYAGSSYNEQFF. CDR3 bases: TGTGCCAGCAGTTTATACGCGGGTAGCTCCTACAATGAGCAGTTCTTC. This chain joins TRBV27 and TRBJ2-1; D possibly corresponds to TRBD2 (5 bases). The V end lost 1 base, the J end lost 0 bases, and 10 bases lay between the germline ends. The V gene's germline CDR1 is MNHEY and CDR2 SMNVEV (reference sequence). The CDR3 has 16 amino acids.

The chain links TRBV11-2 to TRBJ1-5, with D possibly matching TRBD1 (5 bases). Deletions cut 1 base from V and 6 bases from J, with 10 bases between. The germline gives CDR1 SGHAT, CDR2 FQNNGV. The CDR3 covers 14 residues. The CDR3 here is CASSLVLGGQPQHF. The CDR3 DNA reads TGTGCCAGCAGCTTAGTTCTGGGGGGTCAGCCCCAGCATTTT.

CDR3 nucleotides: TGTGCCAGCAGCTTACCGGGCACGGAAGCTTTCTTT. As protein: CASSLPGTEAFF. The rearrangement joins TRBV7-2 to TRBJ1-1; the D is unclear. CDR1 and CDR2 from the germline V gene are SGHTA and FQGNSA. V lost 2 bases and J lost 8, with 9 bases in between. This CDR3 is 12 amino acids long.

This chain joins TRBV5-5 and TRBJ1-1, with 7 bases fitting TRBD1. This CDR3 contains 15 residues. Per germline, CDR1 SGHKS and CDR2 YYEKEE (reference sequence). Losses at the gene ends were 1 base for V and 5 bases for J; bases not matched to a gene: 8. The CDR3 region is CASSLMTGIGTEAFF. The CDR3 region has the DNA TGTGCCAGCAGCTTGATGACAGGGATCGGGACTGAAGCTTTCTTT.

The chain joins TRBV5-6 to TRBJ1-1, with 8 bases identical to TRBD1. The J segment lost 6 bases and the V segment lost 5 bases, leaving 12 bases of the junction unmatched. There are 15 residues in the CDR3. The germline V gene encodes CDR1 SGHDT and CDR2 YYEEEE. CDR3: CASSRTGTPWAEAFF. In nucleotides, the CDR3 is TGTGCCAGCAGTCGGACAGGGACCCCCTGGGCTGAAGCTTTCTTT. The complete variable domain, with remaining parts taken from reference TRBV5-6 and TRBJ1-1, reads DAGVTQSPTHLIKTRGQQVTLRCSPKSGHDTVSWYQQALGQGPQFIFQYYEEEERQRGNFPDRFSGHQFPNYSSELNVNALLLGDSALYLCASSRTGTPWAEAFFGQGTRLTVV.

The table lists this clone with many counts. The CDR3 DNA sequence: TGTGCCAGCAGTTACCTATTCGGGACATCTTATTCACCCCTCCACTTT. Its protein product is CASSYLFGTSYSPLHF. The rearrangement links TRBV6-5 to TRBJ1-6; a weak D match, TRBD1 (6 bases). Trimming cost V 2 bases and J 8 bases, with 16 bases left between them. This CDR3 is 16 amino acids long. Germline CDR1 and CDR2: MNHEY and SVGAGI.

A word on this clone: This sequence may be a read error, since a much larger clone differs from it by one base. The sample contains more than one DNA sequence encoding this CDR3. CDR3 in amino acids: CASREAGEAFF. The CDR3 nucleotides are TGTGCCAGCAGAGAGGCCGGTGAAGCTTTCTTT. The rearrangement uses TRBV6-1 and TRBJ1-1, with D unclear. V was trimmed by 6 bases and J by 7 bases, leaving 9 bases between them. The CDR3 is made up of 11 amino acids. Germline values: CDR1 MNHNS, CDR2 SASEGT.